One sample yielded the 3 T cell receptor beta chains listed below, sequenced in a study of blood T cell repertoires in COVID-19 (dated by TCRdb to the early 2020s). Library generation was performed with the immunoSEQ multiplex PCR assay. Sourced from immuneACCESS, this table was stored by TCRdb with only in-frame sequences that have V and J called. A share of the clones is absent; for the studies checked, an unresolved V gene accounts for under half, and the remainder has no known explanation. This sample gives approximately 54,000 clones in total; around nine tenths of them show up just once. Together, the top ten hold around 3.9% of the sample. Specimen: peripheral blood. Every receptor here comes from a man in his forties or fifties with acute or convalescent COVID-19.

This sequence joins TRBV29-1 and TRBJ1-1, with 10 nucleotides matching TRBD1. Germline assignment: CDR1 SQVTM and CDR2 ANQGSEA. The CDR3 has 13 amino acids. Trimming removed 7 bases from V and 5 bases from J; junction bases left unmatched: 7. The CDR3 DNA is TGCAGCGCCGGGACAGGGGTAGGGACTGAAGCTTTCTTT. Its translation is CSAGTGVGTEAFF.

This clone is judged medium-sized (0.01 to 0.1%). The chain is built from TRBV7-9 and TRBJ1-2, with 10 bases aligning to TRBD1. Per germline, CDR1 SEHNR and CDR2 FQNEAQ (reference sequence). Germline trimming cut 5 bases from V and 3 bases from J; bases unmatched to any gene: 3. The CDR3 runs to 14 residues. In DNA, the CDR3 is TGTGCCAGCAGCCGGGACAGGGGCGACTATGGCTACACCTTC. It codes for CASSRDRGDYGYTF. Using reference TRBV7-9 and TRBJ1-2 for the parts outside the CDR3, the full variable domain is DTGVSQNPRHKITKRGQNVTFRCDPISEHNRLYWYRQTLGQGPEFLTYFQNEAQLEKSRLLSDRFSAERPKGSFSTLEIQRTEQGDSAMYLCASSRDRGDYGYTFGSGTRLTVV.

This clone was observed a few times. The gene calls are TRBV6-6 and TRBJ2-7; 11 bases are a match to TRBD2. Germline V gene lookup returns CDR1 MNHNY and CDR2 SVGAGI (reference sequence). The V gene end was trimmed by 7 bases and the J gene end by 5 bases; junction bases not matched to a gene: 7. The CDR3 is 14 residues long. As DNA, the CDR3 is TGTGCCAGCACCAGTAGCGGGAGGGGGAACGAGCAGTACTTC. This encodes CASTSSGRGNEQYF.